The subject of this entry is one T cell receptor beta chain. As yet, its antigen is unknown. This sample is part of a study of shared clonotypes between healthy human individuals. Study findings and constraints: Investigators expected sequencing depth to affect clonotype sharing among donors. Owing to a small donor count, the genetic and exposure-history diversity represented was limited. Memory subsets generally showed lower estimated richness than naive subsets.

Once extracted for a subset, genomic DNA was divided evenly among several immunoSEQ plates. Data came from immunoSEQ multiplex PCR; TCRdb stores just in-frame clones and leaves some out. The repertoire has about 590,000 clones, about 95% of them found once; the top ten carry around 0.097%. Terminally differentiated effector memory CD45RA+ cells were left out of the naive CD8 fraction, which was CD45RO-negative and positively selected for CCR7. From germline, CDR1 is GTSNPN and CDR2 SVGIG (reference sequence). The CDR3 is 17 residues long. This receptor was obtained from a woman in her twenties or thirties in good health. The chain couples TRBV30 to TRBJ2-5, with 13 bases matching TRBD2. The tail of the sequence fits TRBJ2-7 better, so the J call may be wrong. The specimen was naive CD8+ T cells sorted from blood. CDR3 loop: CAWSGTSGMISSYEQYF. DNA of the CDR3: TGTGCCTGGAGCGGGACTAGCGGGATGATAAGTTCCTACGAGCAGTACTTC.